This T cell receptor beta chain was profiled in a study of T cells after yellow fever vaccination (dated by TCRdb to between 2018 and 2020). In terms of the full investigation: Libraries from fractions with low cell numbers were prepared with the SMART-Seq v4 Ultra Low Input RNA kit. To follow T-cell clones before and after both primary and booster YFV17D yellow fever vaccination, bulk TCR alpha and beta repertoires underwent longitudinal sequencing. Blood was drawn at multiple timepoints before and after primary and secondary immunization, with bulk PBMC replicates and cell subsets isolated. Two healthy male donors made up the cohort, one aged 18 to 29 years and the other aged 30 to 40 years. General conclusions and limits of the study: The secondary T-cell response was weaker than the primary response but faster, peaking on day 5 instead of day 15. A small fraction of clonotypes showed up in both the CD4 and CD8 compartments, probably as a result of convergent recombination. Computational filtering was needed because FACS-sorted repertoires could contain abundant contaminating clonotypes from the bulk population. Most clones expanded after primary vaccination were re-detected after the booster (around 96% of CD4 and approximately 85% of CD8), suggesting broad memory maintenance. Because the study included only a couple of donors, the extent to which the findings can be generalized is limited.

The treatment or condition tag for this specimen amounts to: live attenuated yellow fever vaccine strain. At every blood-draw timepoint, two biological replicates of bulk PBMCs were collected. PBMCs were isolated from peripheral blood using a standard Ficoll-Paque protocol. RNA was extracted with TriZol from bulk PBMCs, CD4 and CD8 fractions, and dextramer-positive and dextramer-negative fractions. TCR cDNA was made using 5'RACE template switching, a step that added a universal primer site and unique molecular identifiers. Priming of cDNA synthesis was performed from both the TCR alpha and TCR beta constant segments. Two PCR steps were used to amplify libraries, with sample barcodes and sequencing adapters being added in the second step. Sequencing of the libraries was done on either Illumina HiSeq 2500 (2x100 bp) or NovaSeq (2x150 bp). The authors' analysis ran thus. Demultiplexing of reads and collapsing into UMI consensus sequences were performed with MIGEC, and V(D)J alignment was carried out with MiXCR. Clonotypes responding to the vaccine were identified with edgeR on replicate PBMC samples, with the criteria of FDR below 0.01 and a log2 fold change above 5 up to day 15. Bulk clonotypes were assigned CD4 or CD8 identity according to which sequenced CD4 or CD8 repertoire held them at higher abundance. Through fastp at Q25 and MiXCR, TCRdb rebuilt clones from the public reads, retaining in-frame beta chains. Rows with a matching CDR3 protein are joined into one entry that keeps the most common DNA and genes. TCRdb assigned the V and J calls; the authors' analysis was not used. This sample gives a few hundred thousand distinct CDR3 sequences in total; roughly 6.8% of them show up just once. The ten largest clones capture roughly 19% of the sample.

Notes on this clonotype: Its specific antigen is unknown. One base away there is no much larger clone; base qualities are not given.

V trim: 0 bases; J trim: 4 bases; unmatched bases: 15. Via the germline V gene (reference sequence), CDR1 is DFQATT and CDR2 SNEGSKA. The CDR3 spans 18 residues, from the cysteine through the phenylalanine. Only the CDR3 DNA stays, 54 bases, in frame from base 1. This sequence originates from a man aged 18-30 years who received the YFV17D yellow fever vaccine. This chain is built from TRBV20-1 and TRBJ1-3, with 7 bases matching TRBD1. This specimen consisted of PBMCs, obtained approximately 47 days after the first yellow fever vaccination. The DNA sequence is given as TGCAGTGCTAGAGATCTGGTGGTCGAGGGGACAGCCGGAAACACCATATATTTT. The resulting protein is CSARDLVVEGTAGNTIYF.